This T cell receptor beta chain was identified during a study of cytomegalovirus exposure and HLA in healthy donors. Study-wide findings and caveats: Prior analysis indicated that the majority of TCR beta V segments exhibited productivity approximately 90% or approximately 30% of the time.

The PCR contained 60 Vbeta and 13 Jbeta primers. The method was immunoSEQ multiplex PCR; TCRdb's version includes in-frame clones alone and lacks a portion of them. The repertoire includes about 130,000 clones, about two thirds of them detected once, and approximately 3.8% sits in the top ten. With regard to this clone: What it binds is unknown.

Per germline, CDR1 PRHDT and CDR2 FYEKMQ (reference sequence). The ends lost 4 bases at V and 3 bases at J; junction bases unmatched: 7. The CDR3 sequence is 15 residues long. Healthy bone marrow donors made up the cohort. The chain employs TRBV13 and TRBJ1-1, with 8 bases matching TRBD1. The sequence came from a man younger than 45 in good health and CMV-seronegative. The sequencing input was PBMCs. The CDR3 region is CASSSKSTGDTEAFF. Written as DNA, the CDR3 is TGTGCCAGCAGCTCAAAATCGACAGGGGACACTGAAGCTTTCTTT.